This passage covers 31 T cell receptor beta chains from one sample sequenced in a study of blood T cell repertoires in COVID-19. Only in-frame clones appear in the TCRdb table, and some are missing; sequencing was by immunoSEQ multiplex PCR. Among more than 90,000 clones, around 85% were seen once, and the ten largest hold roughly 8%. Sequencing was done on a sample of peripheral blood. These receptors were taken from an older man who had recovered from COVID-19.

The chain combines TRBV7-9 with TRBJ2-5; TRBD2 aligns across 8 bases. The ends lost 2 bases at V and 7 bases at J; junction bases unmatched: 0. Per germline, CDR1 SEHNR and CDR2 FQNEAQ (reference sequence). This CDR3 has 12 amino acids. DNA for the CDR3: TGTGCCAGCAGCTTAAGCGGGGGGACCCAGTACTTC. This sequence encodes CASSLSGGTQYF. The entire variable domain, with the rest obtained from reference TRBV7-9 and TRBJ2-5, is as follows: DTGVSQNPRHKITKRGQNVTFRCDPISEHNRLYWYRQTLGQGPEFLTYFQNEAQLEKSRLLSDRFSAERPKGSFSTLEIQRTEQGDSAMYLCASSLSGGTQYFGPGTRLLVL.

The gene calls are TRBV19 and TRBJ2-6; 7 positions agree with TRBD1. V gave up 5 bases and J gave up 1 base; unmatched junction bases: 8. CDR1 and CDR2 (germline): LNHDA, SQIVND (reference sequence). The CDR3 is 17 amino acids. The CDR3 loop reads CASSPPGQSSGANVLTF. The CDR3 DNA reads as TGTGCCAGTAGTCCCCCGGGACAGAGTTCTGGGGCCAACGTCCTGACTTTC.

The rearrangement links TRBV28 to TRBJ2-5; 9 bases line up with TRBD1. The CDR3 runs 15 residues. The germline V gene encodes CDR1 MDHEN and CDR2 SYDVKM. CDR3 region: CAGSSGTGMGETQYF. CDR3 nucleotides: TGTGCAGGTTCTTCCGGGACAGGGATGGGGGAGACCCAGTACTTC.

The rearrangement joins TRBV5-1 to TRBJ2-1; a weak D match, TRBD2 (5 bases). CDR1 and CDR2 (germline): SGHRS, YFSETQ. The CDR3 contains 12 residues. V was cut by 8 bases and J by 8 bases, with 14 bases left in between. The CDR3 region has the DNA TGCGCCAGTTCCATCCCCGGGGATGAGCAGTTCTTC. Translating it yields CASSIPGDEQFF.

The chain's CDR3 is CASSPLGQNQPQHF. CDR3 coding DNA: TGTGCCAGCAGCCCGCTAGGACAGAATCAGCCCCAGCATTTT. V usage is TRBV5-5 and J usage is TRBJ1-5, with a possible D match to TRBD1 (6 bases). This CDR3 comprises 14 residues. Trimming left V 4 bases short and J 4 bases short, with 12 bases between. Germline V gene lookup returns CDR1 SGHKS and CDR2 YYEKEE (reference sequence).

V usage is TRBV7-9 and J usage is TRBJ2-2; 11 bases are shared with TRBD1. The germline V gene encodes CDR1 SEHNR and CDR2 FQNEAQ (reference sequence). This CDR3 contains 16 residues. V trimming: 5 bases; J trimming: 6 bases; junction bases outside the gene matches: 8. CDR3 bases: TGTGCCAGCAGCCCCCCCGGACAGGGGGCGGCCGGGGAGCTGTTTTTT. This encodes CASSPPGQGAAGELFF.

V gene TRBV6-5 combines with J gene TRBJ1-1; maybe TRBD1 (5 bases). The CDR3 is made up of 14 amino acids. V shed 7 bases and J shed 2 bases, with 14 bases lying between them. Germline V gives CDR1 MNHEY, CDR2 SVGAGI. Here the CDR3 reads CASNIRGGNTEAFF. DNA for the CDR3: TGTGCCAGCAACATAAGGGGAGGAAACACTGAAGCTTTCTTT.

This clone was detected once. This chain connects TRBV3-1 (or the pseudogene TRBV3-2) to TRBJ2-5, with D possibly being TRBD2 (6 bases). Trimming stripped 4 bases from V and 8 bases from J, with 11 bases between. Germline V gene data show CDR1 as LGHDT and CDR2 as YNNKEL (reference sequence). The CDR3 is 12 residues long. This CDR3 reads CASSPPEGTQYF. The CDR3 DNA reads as TGTGCCAGCAGCCCGCCGGAGGGCACCCAGTACTTC.

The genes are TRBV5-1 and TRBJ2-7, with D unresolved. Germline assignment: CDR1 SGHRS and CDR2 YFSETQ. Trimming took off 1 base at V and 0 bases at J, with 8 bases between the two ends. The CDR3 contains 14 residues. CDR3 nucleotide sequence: TGCGCCAGCAGCTTGCGGGTCAGCTCCTACGAGCAGTACTTC. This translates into CASSLRVSSYEQYF.

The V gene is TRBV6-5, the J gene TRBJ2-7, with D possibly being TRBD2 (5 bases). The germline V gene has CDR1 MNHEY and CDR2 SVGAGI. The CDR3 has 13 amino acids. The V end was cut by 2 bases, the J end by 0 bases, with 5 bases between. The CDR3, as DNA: TGTGCCAGCAGTTACACTAGCTCCTACGAGCAGTACTTC. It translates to CASSYTSSYEQYF.

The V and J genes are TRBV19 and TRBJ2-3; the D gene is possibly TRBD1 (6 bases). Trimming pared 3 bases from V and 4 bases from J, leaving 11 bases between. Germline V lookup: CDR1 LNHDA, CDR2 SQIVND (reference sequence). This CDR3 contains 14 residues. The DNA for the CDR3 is TGTGCCAGTAGTATGAACAGGGCGGCAGATACGCAGTATTTT. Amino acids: CASSMNRAADTQYF.

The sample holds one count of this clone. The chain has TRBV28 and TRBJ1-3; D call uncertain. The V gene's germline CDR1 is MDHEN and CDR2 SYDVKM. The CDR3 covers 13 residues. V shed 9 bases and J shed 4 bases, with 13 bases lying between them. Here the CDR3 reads CASRHIVGNTIYF. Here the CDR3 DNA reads TGTGCCAGTCGACACATTGTCGGAAACACCATATATTTT.

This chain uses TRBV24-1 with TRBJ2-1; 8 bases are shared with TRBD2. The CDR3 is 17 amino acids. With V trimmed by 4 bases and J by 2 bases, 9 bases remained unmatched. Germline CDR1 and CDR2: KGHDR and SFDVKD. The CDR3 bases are TGTGCCACCAGTGAGGTTGTAGCGGGAAATCCCTACAATGAGCAGTTCTTC. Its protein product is CATSEVVAGNPYNEQFF.

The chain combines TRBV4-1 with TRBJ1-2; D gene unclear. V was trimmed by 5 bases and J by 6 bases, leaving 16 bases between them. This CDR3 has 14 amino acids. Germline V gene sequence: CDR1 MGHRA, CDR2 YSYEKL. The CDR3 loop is CASSAPEVSNGYTF. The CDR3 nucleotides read TGCGCCAGCAGCGCCCCAGAGGTTTCCAATGGCTACACCTTC.

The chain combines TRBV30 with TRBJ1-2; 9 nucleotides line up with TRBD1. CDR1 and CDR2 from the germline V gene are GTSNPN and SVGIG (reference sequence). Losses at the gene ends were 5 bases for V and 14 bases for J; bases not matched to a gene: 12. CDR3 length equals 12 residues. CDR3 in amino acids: CAWARDRAPETF. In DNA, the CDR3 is TGTGCCTGGGCCCGGGACAGGGCTCCCGAAACCTTC.

CDR3 bases: TGTGCCAGCAGTGACCAACAGGGAGGGAATTCACCCCTCCACTTT. Translated, it gives CASSDQQGGNSPLHF. This sequence joins TRBV6-1 and TRBJ1-6, with D perhaps matching TRBD1 (6 bases). The CDR3 runs to 15 residues. CDR1 is MNHNS and CDR2 is SASEGT in the germline V gene. V lost 3 bases and J lost 7, with 13 bases in between.

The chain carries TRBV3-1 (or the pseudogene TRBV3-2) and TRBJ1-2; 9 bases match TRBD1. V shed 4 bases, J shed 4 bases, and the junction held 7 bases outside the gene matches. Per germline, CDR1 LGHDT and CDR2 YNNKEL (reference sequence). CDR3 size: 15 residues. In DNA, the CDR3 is TGTGCCAGCAGCCTAAGGGACAGGGTTAGCTATGGCTACACCTTC. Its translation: CASSLRDRVSYGYTF.

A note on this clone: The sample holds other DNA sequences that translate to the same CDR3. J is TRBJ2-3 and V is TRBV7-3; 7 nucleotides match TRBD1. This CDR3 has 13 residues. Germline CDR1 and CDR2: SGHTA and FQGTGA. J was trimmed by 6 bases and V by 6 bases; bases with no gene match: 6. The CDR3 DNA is TGTGCCAGCAGTTTACAGGGGCGGGATACGCAGTATTTT. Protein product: CASSLQGRDTQYF.

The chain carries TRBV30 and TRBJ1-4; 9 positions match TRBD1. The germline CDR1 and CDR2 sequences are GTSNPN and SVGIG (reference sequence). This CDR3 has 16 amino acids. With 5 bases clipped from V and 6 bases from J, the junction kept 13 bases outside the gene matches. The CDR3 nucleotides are TGTGCCTGGGGCCGAGGGACAGGGAAGGGGGATGAAAAACTGTTTTTT. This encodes CAWGRGTGKGDEKLFF.

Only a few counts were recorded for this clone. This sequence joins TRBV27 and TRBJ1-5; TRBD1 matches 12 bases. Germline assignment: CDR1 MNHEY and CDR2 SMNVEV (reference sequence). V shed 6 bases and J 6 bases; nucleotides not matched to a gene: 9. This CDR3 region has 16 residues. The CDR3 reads CASRRLGTGGFQPQHF. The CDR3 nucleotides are TGTGCCAGCAGAAGATTAGGGACAGGGGGCTTTCAGCCCCAGCATTTT.

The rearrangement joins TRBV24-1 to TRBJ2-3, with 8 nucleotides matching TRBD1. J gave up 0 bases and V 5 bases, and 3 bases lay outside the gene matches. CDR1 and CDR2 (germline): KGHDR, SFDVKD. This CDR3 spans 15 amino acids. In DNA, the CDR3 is TGTGCCACCAGTGGACAGGGGCCGAGCACAGATACGCAGTATTTT. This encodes CATSGQGPSTDTQYF.

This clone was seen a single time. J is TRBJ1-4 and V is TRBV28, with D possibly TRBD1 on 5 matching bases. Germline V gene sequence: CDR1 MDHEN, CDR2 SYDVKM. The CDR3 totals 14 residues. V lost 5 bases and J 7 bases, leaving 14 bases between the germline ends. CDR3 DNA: TGTGCCAGCAGTCCCAGAAGGGGTCGTGAAAAACTGTTTTTT. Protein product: CASSPRRGREKLFF.

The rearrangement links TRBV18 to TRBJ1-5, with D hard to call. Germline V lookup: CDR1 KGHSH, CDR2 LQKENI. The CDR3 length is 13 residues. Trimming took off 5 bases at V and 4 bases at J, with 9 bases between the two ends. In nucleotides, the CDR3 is TGTGCCAGCTCATCGGGTGGGAATCAGCCCCAGCATTTT. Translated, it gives CASSSGGNQPQHF.

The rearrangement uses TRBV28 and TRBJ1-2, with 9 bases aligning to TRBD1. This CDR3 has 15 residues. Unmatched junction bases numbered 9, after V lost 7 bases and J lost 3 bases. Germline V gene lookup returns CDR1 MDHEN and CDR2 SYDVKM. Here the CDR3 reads CASKTRDRDYYGYTF. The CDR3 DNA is TGTGCCAGCAAGACCCGGGACAGGGATTACTATGGCTACACCTTC.

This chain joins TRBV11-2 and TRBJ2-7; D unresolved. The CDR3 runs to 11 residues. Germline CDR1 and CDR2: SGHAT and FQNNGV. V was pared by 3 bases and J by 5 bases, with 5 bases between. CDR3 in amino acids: CASSFRDEQYF. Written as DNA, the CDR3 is TGTGCCAGCAGCTTTCGTGACGAGCAGTACTTC.

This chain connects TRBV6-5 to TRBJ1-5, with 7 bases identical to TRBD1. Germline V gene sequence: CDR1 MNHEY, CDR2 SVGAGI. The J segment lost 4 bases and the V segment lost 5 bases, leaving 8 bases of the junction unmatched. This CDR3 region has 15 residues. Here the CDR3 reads CASSIEQGHNQPQHF. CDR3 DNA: TGTGCCAGCAGTATAGAACAGGGGCATAATCAGCCCCAGCATTTT.

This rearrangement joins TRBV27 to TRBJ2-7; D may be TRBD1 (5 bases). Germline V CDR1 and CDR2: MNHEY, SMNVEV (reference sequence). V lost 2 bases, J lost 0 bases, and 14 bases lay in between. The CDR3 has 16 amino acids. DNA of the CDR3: TGTGCCAGCAGTTTAACCGTCAGGGCGGTCTCCTACGAGCAGTACTTC. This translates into CASSLTVRAVSYEQYF.

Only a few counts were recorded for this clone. CDR3 protein: CSASPNARGQPQHF. CDR3 DNA sequence: TGCAGTGCTAGTCCCAATGCCAGGGGTCAGCCCCAGCATTTT. The chain employs TRBV20-1 and TRBJ1-5; TRBD1 is a possible D gene (6 bases). The CDR3 runs to 14 residues. V lost 3 bases, J lost 6 bases, and 15 bases lay in between. The V gene's germline CDR1 is DFQATT and CDR2 SNEGSKA (reference sequence).

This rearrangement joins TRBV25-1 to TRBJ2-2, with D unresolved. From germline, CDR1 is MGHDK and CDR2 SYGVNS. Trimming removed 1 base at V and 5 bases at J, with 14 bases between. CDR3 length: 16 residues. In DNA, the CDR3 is TGTGCCAGCAGTGAATCGCGACTTACGGGTACCGGGGAGCTGTTTTTT. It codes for CASSESRLTGTGELFF.

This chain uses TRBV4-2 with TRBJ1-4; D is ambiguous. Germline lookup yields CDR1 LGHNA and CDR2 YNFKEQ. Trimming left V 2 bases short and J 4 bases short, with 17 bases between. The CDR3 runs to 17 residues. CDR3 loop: CASSQRPMRAINEKLFF. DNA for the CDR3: TGTGCCAGCAGCCAAAGGCCCATGCGGGCAATTAATGAAAAACTGTTTTTT.

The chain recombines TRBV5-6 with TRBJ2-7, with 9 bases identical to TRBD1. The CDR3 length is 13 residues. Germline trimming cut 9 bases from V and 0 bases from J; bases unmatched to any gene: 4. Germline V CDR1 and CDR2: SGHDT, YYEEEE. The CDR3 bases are TGTGCCACCGGGACAGGGAGCTCCTACGAGCAGTACTTC. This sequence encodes CATGTGSSYEQYF.